This T cell receptor (beta chain) stems from a study of blood T cell repertoires in COVID-19. Sequencing was performed with immunoSEQ multiplex PCR; in TCRdb, only in-frame clones are kept and a portion is missing. The data show about 70,000 clones, with 80% seen just once and roughly 20% held by the top ten. V trimming: 4 bases; J trimming: 0 bases; junction bases outside the gene matches: 3. CDR1 MGHRA and CDR2 YSYEKL come from the germline V gene. The CDR3 extends over 16 amino acids. The sample was peripheral blood. This clonotype was obtained from a man in his 70s who had recovered from COVID-19. The rearrangement links TRBV4-1 to TRBJ2-6; the match to TRBD1 covers 7 bases. CDR3 DNA: TGCGCCAGCAGCCCGTCAGGGGGCTCTGGGGCCAACGTCCTGACTTTC. Translation: CASSPSGGSGANVLTF.